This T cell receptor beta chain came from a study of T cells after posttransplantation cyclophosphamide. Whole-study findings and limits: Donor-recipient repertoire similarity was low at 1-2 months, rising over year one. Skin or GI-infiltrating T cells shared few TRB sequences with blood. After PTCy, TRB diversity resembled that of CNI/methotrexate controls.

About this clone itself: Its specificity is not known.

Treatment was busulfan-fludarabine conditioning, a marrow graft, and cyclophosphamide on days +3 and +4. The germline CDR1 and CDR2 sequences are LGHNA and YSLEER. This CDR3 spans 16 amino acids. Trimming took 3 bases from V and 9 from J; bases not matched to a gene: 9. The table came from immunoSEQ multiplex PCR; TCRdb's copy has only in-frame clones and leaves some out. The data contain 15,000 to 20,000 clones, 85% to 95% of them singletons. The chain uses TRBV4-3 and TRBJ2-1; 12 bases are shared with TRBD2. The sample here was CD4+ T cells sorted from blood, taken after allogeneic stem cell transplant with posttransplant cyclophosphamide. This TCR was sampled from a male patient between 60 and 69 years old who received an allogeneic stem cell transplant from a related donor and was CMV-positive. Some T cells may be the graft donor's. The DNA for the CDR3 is TGCGCCAGCAGCCAGGGCCTAGCGGGGGGGCAGGGTGAGCAGTTCTTC. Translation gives CASSQGLAGGQGEQFF.